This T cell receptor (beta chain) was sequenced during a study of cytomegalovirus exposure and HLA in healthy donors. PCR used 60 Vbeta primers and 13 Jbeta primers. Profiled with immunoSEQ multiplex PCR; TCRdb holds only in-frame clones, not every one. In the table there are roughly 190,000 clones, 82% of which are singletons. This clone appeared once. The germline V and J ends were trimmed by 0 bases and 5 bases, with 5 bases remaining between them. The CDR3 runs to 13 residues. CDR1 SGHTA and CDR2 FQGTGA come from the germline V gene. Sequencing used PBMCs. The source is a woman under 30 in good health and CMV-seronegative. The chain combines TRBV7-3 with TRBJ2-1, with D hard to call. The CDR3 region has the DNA TGTGCCAGCAGCTTAACCCCCAACAATGAGCAGTTCTTC. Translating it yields CASSLTPNNEQFF. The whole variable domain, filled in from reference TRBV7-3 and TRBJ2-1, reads GAGVSQTPSNKVTEKGKYVELRCDPISGHTALYWYRQSLGQGPEFLIYFQGTGAADDSGLPNDRFFAVRPEGSVSTLKIQRTERGDSAVYLCASSLTPNNEQFFGPGTRLTVL.